The present entry profiles one T cell receptor (beta chain) with its context. Its cognate antigen is unknown. These data originate in a study of cytomegalovirus exposure and HLA in healthy donors. Study outcomes and limitations: One variant, a missense change in DCLRE1C, was linked in a later analysis to TCR beta V- and J-gene trimming. Three of the chains that were CMV-associated were confirmed in vitro to be specific for CMV antigens. Associated with cytomegalovirus, according to the listing, were 150 to 200 TCR beta chains.

13 Jbeta primers and 60 Vbeta primers were used for the PCR. TCRdb's copy holds only in-frame clones and misses some; the assay was immunoSEQ multiplex PCR. The table records under 95,000 clones, over 70% of them present only once. V was clipped by 6 bases and J by 5 bases; unmatched bases: 13. The CDR3 loop spans 15 amino acids. Germline CDR1 reads SQVTM; CDR2 reads ANQGSEA. The sequence came from a male donor in good health and CMV-seronegative. Source material: PBMCs. This chain joins TRBV29-1 and TRBJ1-1, with 9 bases identical to TRBD1. The CDR3 sequence: CSVRDRVRLGTEAFF. The CDR3 DNA reads as TGCAGCGTCCGGGACAGGGTTCGCTTGGGGACTGAAGCTTTCTTT.